This entry lists 21 T cell receptor beta chains sequenced from one sample in a study of blood T cell repertoires in COVID-19. The table came from immunoSEQ multiplex PCR; TCRdb's copy has only in-frame clones and leaves some out. The data show about 480,000 clones, approximately 87% seen once. The sequenced sample was PBMCs or T cells enriched from blood (not recorded which). The source is a woman aged 40 to 50 who had recovered from COVID-19.

The chain combines TRBV5-1 with TRBJ2-3, with D tentatively TRBD2 (7 bases). Germline V gene data show CDR1 as SGHRS and CDR2 as YFSETQ. The germline V and J ends were trimmed by 4 bases and 0 bases, with 18 bases remaining between them. CDR3 size: 17 residues. The DNA of the CDR3 is TGCGCCAGCAGCCTGGAAGGGGGGGGCGCGAGCACAGATACGCAGTATTTT. It specifies CASSLEGGGASTDTQYF.

The CDR3 DNA reads TGTGCCTGGACCCAGGGGTGGACTGAAGCTTTCTTT. Translation: CAWTQGWTEAFF. The rearrangement joins TRBV30 to TRBJ1-1; weak D call: TRBD1 (6 bases). CDR1 GTSNPN and CDR2 SVGIG come from the germline V gene (reference sequence). This CDR3 region has 12 residues. V lost 4 bases to trimming and J lost 5 bases, with 11 bases between them.

The CDR3 coding sequence is TGTGCCAGCAGCACGGGACTAGCGGGAGGGTTAGGTACGCAGTATTTT. As protein: CASSTGLAGGLGTQYF. V gene TRBV5-4 combines with J gene TRBJ2-3; TRBD2 matches at 16 bases. Germline trimming cut 4 bases from V and 8 bases from J; bases unmatched to any gene: 7. Germline-derived CDR1 and CDR2 are SGHNT and YYREEE (reference sequence). The CDR3 consists of 16 residues. Variable domain in full (rest from reference TRBV5-4 and TRBJ2-3): ETGVTQSPTHLIKTRGQQVTLRCSSQSGHNTVSWYQQALGQGPQFIFQYYREEENGRGNFPPRFSGLQFPNYSSELNVNALELDDSALYLCASSTGLAGGLGTQYFGPGTRLTVL.

The rearrangement links TRBV5-4 to TRBJ2-7; 7 bases match TRBD1. This CDR3 contains 14 residues. J was trimmed by 1 base and V by 5 bases; bases with no gene match: 6. The germline gives CDR1 SGHNT, CDR2 YYREEE (reference sequence). The CDR3 coding sequence is TGTGCCAGCAGAACCGGGACAGAGTCCTACGAGCAGTACTTC. Translating gives CASRTGTESYEQYF. The variable domain in full, with the rest retrieved from reference TRBV5-4 and TRBJ2-7, is ETGVTQSPTHLIKTRGQQVTLRCSSQSGHNTVSWYQQALGQGPQFIFQYYREEENGRGNFPPRFSGLQFPNYSSELNVNALELDDSALYLCASRTGTESYEQYFGPGTRLTVT.

The chain carries TRBV6-2 or TRBV6-3 and TRBJ2-7; 8 nucleotides match TRBD2. V was clipped by 2 bases and J by 3 bases; unmatched bases: 12. CDR1 and CDR2 (germline): MNHEY, SVGEGT. The CDR3 runs 17 residues. The CDR3 spells CASSYERAGVSLYEQYF. The CDR3, as DNA: TGTGCCAGCAGTTACGAACGAGCGGGAGTGTCCCTCTACGAGCAGTACTTC.

Turning to this clone: Its ends do not fully match the called genes, so a read error is possible. V gene TRBV29-1 combines with J gene TRBJ2-3; a possible D gene is TRBD1 (5 bases). The CDR3 totals 13 residues. Germline CDR1 SQVTM, CDR2 ANQGSEA. CDR3: CSVEQGNTDTQYF. Here the CDR3 DNA reads TGCAGTGTTGAGCAGGGAAACACAGATACGCAGTATTTT.

The rearrangement joins TRBV10-3 to TRBJ2-1, with TRBD2 as a possible D gene (5 bases). The CDR3 runs 13 residues. Germline values: CDR1 ENHRY, CDR2 SYGVKD. The ends were cut back, 2 bases at V and 5 bases at J, with 7 bases in the middle. CDR3 DNA: TGTGCCATCAGTGAGAATAGCGACAATGAGCAGTTCTTC. Translation: CAISENSDNEQFF.

This clone was seen only a few times. The chain has TRBV5-1 and TRBJ2-2, with 8 bases identical to TRBD1. The CDR3 loop spans 15 amino acids. Germline-derived CDR1 and CDR2 are SGHRS and YFSETQ. Unmatched junction bases numbered 7, after V lost 1 base and J lost 8 bases. The CDR3 DNA is TGCGCCAGCAGCTTGATGACAGGGGATACAGGGGAGCTGTTTTTT. Translation: CASSLMTGDTGELFF.

This sequence joins TRBV5-4 and TRBJ2-2, with D possibly TRBD2 on 6 matching bases. V lost 0 bases and J lost 6, with 18 bases in between. CDR1 is SGHNT, CDR2 YYREEE, per germline (reference sequence). CDR3 length: 17 residues. Here the CDR3 reads CASSLVTGTGFAGELFF. The CDR3, as DNA: TGTGCCAGCAGCTTGGTGACCGGGACTGGGTTCGCCGGGGAGCTGTTTTTT. The variable domain in full, completed from reference TRBV5-4 and TRBJ2-2, reads ETGVTQSPTHLIKTRGQQVTLRCSSQSGHNTVSWYQQALGQGPQFIFQYYREEENGRGNFPPRFSGLQFPNYSSELNVNALELDDSALYLCASSLVTGTGFAGELFFGEGSRLTVL.

Written as DNA, the CDR3 is TGCGCCAGCAGCCAGCGGACAGGATTGGCCACTGAAGCTTTCTTT. It is translated as CASSQRTGLATEAFF. V and J are TRBV4-3 and TRBJ1-1; 7 positions agree with TRBD1. From germline, CDR1 is LGHNA and CDR2 YSLEER. This CDR3 region has 15 residues. The ends lost 3 bases at V and 4 bases at J; junction bases unmatched: 8.

The CDR3 is CASSEVSGYEQYF. CDR3 bases: TGTGCCAGCAGTGAAGTCAGCGGCTACGAGCAGTACTTC. The chain joins TRBV6-1 to TRBJ2-7; maybe TRBD2 (5 bases). The V and J ends lost 1 base and 3 bases respectively, with 7 bases between them. There are 13 residues in the CDR3. In germline, CDR1 is MNHNS, CDR2 SASEGT.

The gene calls are TRBV5-6 and TRBJ2-7, with D maybe TRBD2 (5 bases). The V gene's germline CDR1 is SGHDT and CDR2 YYEEEE. This CDR3 is 15 amino acids long. Trimming stripped 4 bases from V and 1 base from J, with 15 bases between. CDR3 residues: CASSINSRRSYEQYF. DNA of the CDR3: TGTGCCAGCAGCATAAATTCGAGGAGGTCCTACGAGCAGTACTTC. The full variable domain, its missing parts supplied by reference TRBV5-6 and TRBJ2-7, is DAGVTQSPTHLIKTRGQQVTLRCSPKSGHDTVSWYQQALGQGPQFIFQYYEEEERQRGNFPDRFSGHQFPNYSSELNVNALLLGDSALYLCASSINSRRSYEQYFGPGTRLTVT.

This clone was counted between two and nine times. CDR3 coding DNA: TGTGCCAGCAGCTTCCGGGACAGTACCTACGAGCAGTACTTC. Translating it yields CASSFRDSTYEQYF. V usage is TRBV7-2 and J usage is TRBJ2-7; 7 nucleotides line up with TRBD1. The junction had 4 bases not matched to a gene; V was cut back by 3 bases and J by 2 bases. The germline V gene encodes CDR1 SGHTA and CDR2 FQGNSA. This CDR3 is 14 amino acids long. Together with reference TRBV7-2 and TRBJ2-7, the CDR3 gives the full variable domain: GAGVSQSPSNKVTEKGKDVELRCDPISGHTALYWYRQSLGQGLEFLIYFQGNSAPDKSGLPSDRFSAERTGGSVSTLTIQRTQQEDSAVYLCASSFRDSTYEQYFGPGTRLTVT.

The genes are TRBV7-9 and TRBJ2-1, with D possibly TRBD1 on 6 matching bases. Per the germline V gene, CDR1 is SEHNR and CDR2 is FQNEAQ (reference sequence). The CDR3 extends over 15 amino acids. Trimming pared 0 bases from V and 8 bases from J, leaving 14 bases between. This chain's CDR3 is CASSLAGTPSDEQFF. CDR3 bases: TGTGCCAGCAGCTTAGCCGGGACACCCAGCGATGAGCAGTTCTTC.

This sequence joins TRBV24-1 and TRBJ2-3; D gene ambiguous. Germline CDR1 is KGHDR and CDR2 is SFDVKD. This CDR3 region has 14 residues. Trimming removed 2 bases at V and 4 bases at J, with 9 bases between. The CDR3 DNA reads TGTGCCACCAGTGATTATATAAGCCCAGATACGCAGTATTTT. Translating gives CATSDYISPDTQYF.

The rearrangement joins TRBV12-5 to TRBJ2-3; weak D call: TRBD2 (6 bases). The CDR3 extends over 15 amino acids. Germline lookup yields CDR1 LGHNT and CDR2 FRNRAP. The germline V and J ends were trimmed by 4 bases and 7 bases, with 18 bases remaining between them. CDR3 DNA sequence: TGTGCTAGTGGTTCCCCGACCAGACTAGAAAATACGCAGTATTTT. Translating gives CASGSPTRLENTQYF.

The V call is TRBV2, the J call TRBJ1-6; D possibly corresponds to TRBD1 (6 bases). Per the germline V gene, CDR1 is SNHLY and CDR2 is FYNNEI. V lost 7 bases and J lost 9, with 16 bases in between. CDR3 length equals 14 residues. The CDR3 DNA reads as TGTGCCAGCATGGGTAACAGGGAAGGTTCACCCCTCCACTTT. Protein: CASMGNREGSPLHF.

This clone was observed a handful of times. The rearrangement links TRBV10-1 to TRBJ1-1; D remains ambiguous. The CDR3 is 12 residues long. Germline-derived CDR1 and CDR2 are WNHNN and SYGVQD (reference sequence). V gave up 2 bases and J gave up 2 bases, with 3 bases separating them. CDR3 protein: CASSEPNTEAFF. The CDR3 DNA is TGCGCCAGCAGTGAGCCAAACACTGAAGCTTTCTTT.

A remark on this clone: Other DNA sequences in the sample encode the same CDR3. The chain has TRBV5-1 and TRBJ1-6, with 9 nucleotides matching TRBD1. This CDR3 region has 15 residues. CDR1 and CDR2 (germline): SGHRS, YFSETQ. V trimming: 2 bases; J trimming: 6 bases; junction bases outside the gene matches: 3. In DNA form, the CDR3 reads TGCGCCAGCAGCTTAAGACAGGGGGGTAATTCACCCCTCCACTTT. This codes for CASSLRQGGNSPLHF.

The V call is TRBV5-1, the J call TRBJ1-1; 7 bases line up with TRBD1. This CDR3 spans 16 amino acids. Germline assignment: CDR1 SGHRS and CDR2 YFSETQ. The V gene end was trimmed by 7 bases and the J gene end by 1 base; junction bases not matched to a gene: 13. The CDR3 nucleotides are TGCGCCAGCTCGTCCCGACCGAGACAGGGGAACACTGAAGCTTTCTTT. Protein sequence: CASSSRPRQGNTEAFF.

V and J are TRBV11-2 and TRBJ2-3; a weak D match, TRBD2 (5 bases). V was clipped by 1 base and J by 6 bases, with 11 bases between them. The CDR3 length is 14 residues. Germline values: CDR1 SGHAT, CDR2 FQNNGV. This CDR3 is CASSLVFGLDTQYF. CDR3 nucleotide sequence: TGTGCCAGCAGCTTAGTATTTGGACTTGATACGCAGTATTTT.